Detailed here is one TCR beta chain. This sample is part of a study of blood T cell repertoires in COVID-19. Study at large: COVID-19 samples collected from the United States, Italy and Spain covered acute and convalescent phases. T cells, B-cell-depleted T cells, or PBMCs supplied cDNA or gDNA.

The CDR3 is 15 residues long. Germline V lookup: CDR1 KGHSH, CDR2 LQKENI. J was trimmed by 6 bases and V by 0 bases; bases with no gene match: 3. In the original processing: For nucleated cells, counts were estimated from reference gene primer amplification. Some clones are missing from TCRdb's copy, which holds only in-frame ones; the method was immunoSEQ multiplex PCR. Clone size and V and J calls were adopted from that table, with D and trimming inferred from the DNA. The sample lists 65,000 to 85,000 clones; 90% were seen once. This receptor was taken from a human donor in a cohort sampled during active COVID-19. Sequencing was carried out using peripheral blood. The gene calls are TRBV18 and TRBJ2-1; 9 bases agree with TRBD2. This CDR3 is CASSPPRTSVNEQFF. CDR3 bases: TGTGCCAGCTCACCACCGCGGACTAGCGTCAATGAGCAGTTCTTC.